The clone carrying this T cell receptor (beta chain) was counted once. The table came from immunoSEQ multiplex PCR; TCRdb's copy has only in-frame clones and leaves some out. The sample shows about 120,000 clones, 85% to 95% of them seen only once. This sample was included in a study of control samples from healthy donors and cancer patients. The CDR3 has 12 residues. Trimming took 5 bases from V and 8 from J, leaving 9 bases between them. Germline CDR1 SEHNR, CDR2 FQNEAQ (reference sequence). The clonotype was recovered from a man in his thirties or forties in good health. The V call is TRBV7-9, the J call TRBJ2-2; the D is unclear. Sequenced material: blood. In DNA, the CDR3 is TGTGCCAGCAGCCTGCCCCGAGGGGAGCTGTTTTTT. Its protein is CASSLPRGELFF.